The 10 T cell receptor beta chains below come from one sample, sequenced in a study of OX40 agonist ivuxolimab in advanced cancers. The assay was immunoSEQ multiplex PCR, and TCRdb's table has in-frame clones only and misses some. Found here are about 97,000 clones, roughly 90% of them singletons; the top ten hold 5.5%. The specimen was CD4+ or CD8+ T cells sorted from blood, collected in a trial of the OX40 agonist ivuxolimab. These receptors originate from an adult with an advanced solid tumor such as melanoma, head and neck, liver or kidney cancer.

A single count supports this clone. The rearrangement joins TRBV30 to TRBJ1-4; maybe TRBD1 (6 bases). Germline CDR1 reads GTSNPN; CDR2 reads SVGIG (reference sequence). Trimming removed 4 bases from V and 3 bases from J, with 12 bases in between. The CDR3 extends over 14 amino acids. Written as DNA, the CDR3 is TGTGCCTGGACCCCGGACAGCTCTAATGAAAAACTGTTTTTT. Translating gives CAWTPDSSNEKLFF. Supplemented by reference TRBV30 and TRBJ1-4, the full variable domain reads SQTIHQWPATLVQPVGSPLSLECTVEGTSNPNLYWYRQAAGRGLQLLFYSVGIGQISSEVPQNLSASRPQDRQFILSSKKLLLSDSGFYLCAWTPDSSNEKLFFGSGTQLSVL.

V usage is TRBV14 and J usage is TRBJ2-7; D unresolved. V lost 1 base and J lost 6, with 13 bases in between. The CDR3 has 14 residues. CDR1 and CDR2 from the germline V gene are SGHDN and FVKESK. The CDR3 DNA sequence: TGTGCCAGCAGCCAAGCGCAGCTCCTTGGCGAGCAGTACTTC. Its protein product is CASSQAQLLGEQYF. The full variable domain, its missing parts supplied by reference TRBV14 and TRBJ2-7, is EAGVTQFPSHSVIEKGQTVTLRCDPISGHDNLYWYRRVMGKEIKFLLHFVKESKQDESGMPNNRFLAERTGGTYSTLKVQPAELEDSGVYFCASSQAQLLGEQYFGPGTRLTVT.

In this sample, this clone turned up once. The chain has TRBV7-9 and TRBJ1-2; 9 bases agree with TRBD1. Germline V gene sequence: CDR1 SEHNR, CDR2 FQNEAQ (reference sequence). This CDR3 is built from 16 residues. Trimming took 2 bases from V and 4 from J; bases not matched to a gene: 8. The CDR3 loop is CASSLRKDRGGYGYTF. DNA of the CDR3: TGTGCCAGCAGCTTACGTAAGGACAGGGGTGGCTATGGCTACACCTTC.

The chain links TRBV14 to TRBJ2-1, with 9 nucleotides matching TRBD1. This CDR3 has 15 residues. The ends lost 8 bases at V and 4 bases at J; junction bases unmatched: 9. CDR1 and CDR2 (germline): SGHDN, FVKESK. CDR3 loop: CASQQGAGAYNEQFF. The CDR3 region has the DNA TGTGCCAGCCAACAGGGGGCCGGGGCTTACAATGAGCAGTTCTTC.

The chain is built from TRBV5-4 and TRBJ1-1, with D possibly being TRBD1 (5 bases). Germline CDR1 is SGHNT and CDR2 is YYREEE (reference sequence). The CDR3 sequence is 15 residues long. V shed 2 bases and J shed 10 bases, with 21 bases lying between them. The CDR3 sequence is CASSLLAGAATGAFF. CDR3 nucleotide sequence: TGTGCCAGCAGCTTATTAGCCGGGGCCGCCACGGGAGCTTTCTTT.

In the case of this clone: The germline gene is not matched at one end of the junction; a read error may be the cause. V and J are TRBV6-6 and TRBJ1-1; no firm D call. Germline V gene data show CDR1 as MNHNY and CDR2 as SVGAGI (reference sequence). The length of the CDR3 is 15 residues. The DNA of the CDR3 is TGTGCCAGCAGGTACTCCGGATCTATGAACACTGAAGCTTTCTTT. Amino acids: CASRYSGSMNTEAFF.

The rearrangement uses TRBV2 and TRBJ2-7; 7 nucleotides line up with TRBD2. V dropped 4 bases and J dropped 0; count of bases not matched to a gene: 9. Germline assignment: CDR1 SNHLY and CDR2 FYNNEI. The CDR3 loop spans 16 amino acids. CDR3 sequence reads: CASSGGGGLSSYEQYF. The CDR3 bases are TGTGCCAGCAGTGGCGGCGGGGGTCTCAGCTCCTACGAGCAGTACTTC.

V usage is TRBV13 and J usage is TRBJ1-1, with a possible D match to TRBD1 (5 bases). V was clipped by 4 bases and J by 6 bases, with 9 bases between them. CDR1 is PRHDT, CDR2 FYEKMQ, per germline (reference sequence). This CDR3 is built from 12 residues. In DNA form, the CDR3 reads TGTGCCAGCAGCTCCAGGGATTCTGAAGCTTTCTTT. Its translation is CASSSRDSEAFF. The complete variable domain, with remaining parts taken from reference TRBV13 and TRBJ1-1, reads AAGVIQSPRHLIKEKRETATLKCYPIPRHDTVYWYQQGPGQDPQFLISFYEKMQSDKGSIPDRFSAQQFSDYHSELNMSSLELGDSALYFCASSSRDSEAFFGQGTRLTVV.

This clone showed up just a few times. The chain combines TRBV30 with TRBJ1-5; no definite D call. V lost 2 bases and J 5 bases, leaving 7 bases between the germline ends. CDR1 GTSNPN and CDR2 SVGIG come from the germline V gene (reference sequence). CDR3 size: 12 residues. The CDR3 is CAWSTGDQPQHF. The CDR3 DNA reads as TGTGCCTGGAGTACTGGGGATCAGCCCCAGCATTTT.

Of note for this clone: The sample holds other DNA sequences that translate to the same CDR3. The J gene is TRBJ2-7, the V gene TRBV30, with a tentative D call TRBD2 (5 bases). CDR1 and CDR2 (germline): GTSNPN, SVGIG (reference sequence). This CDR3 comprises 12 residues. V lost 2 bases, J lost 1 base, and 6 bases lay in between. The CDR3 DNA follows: TGTGCCTGGAGTAGCGGTTCCTACGAGCAGTACTTC. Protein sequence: CAWSSGSYEQYF. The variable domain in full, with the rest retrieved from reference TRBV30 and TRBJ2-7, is SQTIHQWPATLVQPVGSPLSLECTVEGTSNPNLYWYRQAAGRGLQLLFYSVGIGQISSEVPQNLSASRPQDRQFILSSKKLLLSDSGFYLCAWSSGSYEQYFGPGTRLTVT.